These T cell receptor beta chains were read from a single sample in a study of type 1 and type 2 diabetes patients. TCRdb redid the calling of the multiplex PCR reads with MiXCR, one entry per CDR3 protein. The sample has about 270,000 distinct CDR3 sequences, roughly 44% seen once; the top ten hold about 13%. The sample taken for sequencing was peripheral blood mononuclear cells (PBMCs). The receptor set was obtained from a man between 18 and 29 years old with type 2 diabetes. The CDR3 runs from the conserved cysteine through the conserved F or W. Each record gives: D gene, J gene, clone size, V gene, CDR3 protein, CDR3 DNA. D genes are given only for firm matches. A clone size is listed for some rows: how often the clone was seen (once, few, many), or a class if it is expanded.

d_call: TRBD1; j_call: TRBJ2-7; clone_size: few; v_call: TRBV30; cdr3_aa: CAWSMGQVVDEQYF; cdr3_nt: TGTGCCTGGAGTATGGGACAGGTCGTGGACGAGCAGTACTTC
d_call: -; j_call: TRBJ2-7; clone_size: -; v_call: TRBV20-1; cdr3_aa: CRTRLKGEQYF; cdr3_nt: TGCAGGACGCGCTTGAAGGGCGAGCAGTACTTC
d_call: -; j_call: TRBJ2-5; clone_size: -; v_call: TRBV6-4; cdr3_aa: CASSSEEGGTQYF; cdr3_nt: TGTGCCAGCAGTTCGGAGGAGGGGGGGACCCAGTACTTC
d_call: -; j_call: TRBJ2-3; clone_size: -; v_call: TRBV10-3; cdr3_aa: CAISESTLADTQYF; cdr3_nt: TGTGCCATCAGTGAGTCGACGTTGGCAGATACGCAGTATTTT
d_call: -; j_call: TRBJ2-1; clone_size: few; v_call: TRBV6-1; cdr3_aa: CASSEGRGSYNEQFF; cdr3_nt: TGTGCCAGCAGTGAGGGCAGGGGCTCCTACAATGAGCAGTTCTTC
d_call: -; j_call: TRBJ1-5; clone_size: -; v_call: TRBV15; cdr3_aa: CATSRGPWSDQPQHF; cdr3_nt: TGTGCCACCAGCCGGGGCCCTTGGAGCGATCAGCCCCAGCATTTT
d_call: -; j_call: TRBJ1-2; clone_size: -; v_call: TRBV6-5; cdr3_aa: CASSSSPVTGYYGYTF; cdr3_nt: TGTGCCAGCAGCTCCTCCCCGGTGACAGGATACTATGGCTACACCTTC
d_call: TRBD1; j_call: TRBJ2-5; clone_size: few; v_call: TRBV19; cdr3_aa: CASRDGTEETQYF; cdr3_nt: TGTGCCAGTAGGGACGGGACAGAAGAGACCCAGTACTTC
d_call: TRBD1; j_call: TRBJ1-1; clone_size: -; v_call: TRBV9; cdr3_aa: CASSVQGDTEAFF; cdr3_nt: TGTGCCAGCAGCGTACAGGGGGACACTGAAGCTTTCTTT
d_call: -; j_call: TRBJ2-7; clone_size: -; v_call: TRBV10-3; cdr3_aa: CAISDGGGGLNEQYF; cdr3_nt: TGTGCCATCAGTGATGGGGGCGGGGGTTTGAACGAGCAGTACTTC
d_call: TRBD1; j_call: TRBJ1-6; clone_size: -; v_call: TRBV11-1; cdr3_aa: CASSLEGTGTLSPLHF; cdr3_nt: TGTGCCAGCAGCTTGGAGGGGACAGGGACGCTATCACCCCTCCACTTT
d_call: -; j_call: TRBJ2-7; clone_size: -; v_call: TRBV28; cdr3_aa: CASSLSGSFSTEYEQYF; cdr3_nt: TGTGCCAGCAGTTTAAGTGGATCGTTTTCTACGGAATACGAGCAGTACTTC
d_call: -; j_call: TRBJ1-4; clone_size: few; v_call: TRBV19; cdr3_aa: CASTGNEKLFF; cdr3_nt: TGTGCCAGTACGGGAAATGAAAAACTGTTTTTT
d_call: -; j_call: TRBJ2-2; clone_size: -; v_call: TRBV6-5; cdr3_aa: CASRTQTGELFF; cdr3_nt: TGTGCCAGCAGGACCCAGACCGGGGAGCTGTTTTTT
d_call: -; j_call: TRBJ1-2; clone_size: few; v_call: TRBV29-1; cdr3_aa: CSVDGRPNYGYTF; cdr3_nt: TGCAGCGTTGACGGCAGACCTAACTATGGCTACACCTTC
d_call: -; j_call: TRBJ2-1; clone_size: many; v_call: TRBV2; cdr3_aa: CASSGIRGNEQFF; cdr3_nt: TGTGCCAGCAGCGGCATACGCGGCAATGAGCAGTTCTTC
d_call: -; j_call: TRBJ2-2; clone_size: -; v_call: TRBV7-3; cdr3_aa: CASSLFGGSVTGELFF; cdr3_nt: TGTGCCAGCAGTTTATTTGGGGGTTCCGTCACCGGGGAGCTGTTTTTT
d_call: -; j_call: TRBJ1-1; clone_size: -; v_call: TRBV28; cdr3_aa: CASSSRVGVQAFF; cdr3_nt: TGTGCCAGCAGTTCCAGGGTGGGGGTCCAGGCTTTCTTT
d_call: -; j_call: TRBJ1-5; clone_size: once; v_call: TRBV7-2; cdr3_aa: CASSLDTGYQPQHF; cdr3_nt: TGTGCCAGCAGCTTAGACACGGGTTACCAGCCCCAGCATTTT
d_call: -; j_call: TRBJ1-5; clone_size: few; v_call: TRBV28; cdr3_aa: CASTTTVWQPQHF; cdr3_nt: TGTGCCAGCACCACGACAGTTTGGCAGCCCCAGCATTTT
d_call: -; j_call: TRBJ2-7; clone_size: few; v_call: TRBV5-1; cdr3_aa: CASSLNKNEQYF; cdr3_nt: TGCGCCAGCAGCTTGAACAAAAACGAGCAGTACTTC
d_call: TRBD1; j_call: TRBJ1-2; clone_size: few; v_call: TRBV7-7; cdr3_aa: CASRVDRGYGYTF; cdr3_nt: TGTGCTAGCAGAGTCGACAGGGGCTATGGCTACACCTTC
d_call: -; j_call: TRBJ2-7; clone_size: few; v_call: TRBV14; cdr3_aa: CASRDRSLYYEQYF; cdr3_nt: TGTGCCAGCAGAGACAGGTCCCTTTACTACGAGCAGTACTTC
d_call: TRBD1; j_call: TRBJ1-6; clone_size: -; v_call: TRBV15; cdr3_aa: CATSTLDRVTSPLHF; cdr3_nt: TGTGCCACCAGCACCTTGGACAGGGTAACGTCACCCCTCCACTTT
d_call: -; j_call: TRBJ2-3; clone_size: -; v_call: TRBV25-1; cdr3_aa: CASSDLENTQYF; cdr3_nt: TGTGCCAGCAGTGACTTGGAAAATACGCAGTATTTT
d_call: -; j_call: TRBJ2-7; clone_size: -; v_call: TRBV7-2; cdr3_aa: CASSLGSPEQYF; cdr3_nt: TGTGCCAGCAGCTTAGGTTCCCCCGAGCAGTACTTC
d_call: -; j_call: TRBJ2-1; clone_size: -; v_call: TRBV20-1; cdr3_aa: CSANRVTEQFF; cdr3_nt: TGCAGTGCTAACAGGGTCACTGAGCAGTTCTTC
d_call: -; j_call: TRBJ1-1; clone_size: -; v_call: TRBV9; cdr3_aa: CASSGHRTQISATEAFF; cdr3_nt: TGTGCCAGCAGCGGACACAGGACTCAAATCAGTGCCACTGAAGCTTTCTTT
d_call: -; j_call: TRBJ2-2; clone_size: -; v_call: TRBV9; cdr3_aa: CASSVDSGGRTGELFF; cdr3_nt: TGTGCCAGCAGCGTAGACTCAGGGGGGCGTACCGGGGAGCTGTTTTTT
d_call: -; j_call: TRBJ2-7; clone_size: few; v_call: TRBV7-2; cdr3_aa: CASSHVHRGGEQYF; cdr3_nt: TGTGCCAGCAGCCACGTCCATCGAGGAGGCGAGCAGTACTTC
d_call: TRBD2; j_call: TRBJ2-3; clone_size: -; v_call: TRBV7-2; cdr3_aa: CASSLLAGAADTQYF; cdr3_nt: TGTGCCAGCAGCTTACTAGCGGGGGCGGCAGATACGCAGTATTTT
d_call: -; j_call: TRBJ1-5; clone_size: few; v_call: TRBV19; cdr3_aa: CASSIAHERGQPQHF; cdr3_nt: TGTGCCAGTAGTATAGCCCACGAACGGGGGCAGCCCCAGCATTTT
d_call: -; j_call: TRBJ1-6; clone_size: few; v_call: TRBV19; cdr3_aa: CASSIRENSPLHF; cdr3_nt: TGTGCCAGTAGTATAAGGGAGAATTCACCCCTCCACTTT
d_call: -; j_call: TRBJ2-6; clone_size: -; v_call: TRBV5-1; cdr3_aa: CASSLYTSSSGANVLTF; cdr3_nt: TGCGCCAGCAGCTTGTATACCTCTTCCTCTGGGGCCAACGTCCTGACTTTC
d_call: -; j_call: TRBJ1-2; clone_size: -; v_call: TRBV15; cdr3_aa: CATSRDVQNGYTF; cdr3_nt: TGTGCCACCAGCAGAGATGTCCAGAATGGCTACACCTTC
d_call: -; j_call: TRBJ2-7; clone_size: -; v_call: TRBV7-3; cdr3_aa: CASSLRRSEQYF; cdr3_nt: TGTGCCAGCAGTTTAAGGAGGTCCGAGCAGTACTTC
d_call: -; j_call: TRBJ1-2; clone_size: -; v_call: TRBV3-1; cdr3_aa: CASSQGTPIGSGYTF; cdr3_nt: TGTGCCAGCAGCCAGGGGACTCCCATCGGGTCTGGCTACACCTTC